This is a list of T cell receptor beta chains from one sample in a study of blood T cell repertoires in COVID-19. Method: immunoSEQ multiplex PCR; TCRdb's copy keeps in-frame clones and lacks some. The repertoire holds approximately 240,000 clones, around 90% seen once, with 12% in the top ten. The sample comprised peripheral blood. The origin of the receptors is a woman aged 18-29 years who had recovered from COVID-19. Both conserved end residues are trimmed from each CDR3. Fields, in order: V gene, clone size, CDR3 protein. Rows may omit the clone size; those that give it use once, few, many or a size class.

>TRBV3-1/TRBV3-2|NA
ASAKEREGETQY
>TRBV18|NA
ASSQYTYNEQF
>TRBV5-1|NA
EQSPYEQY
>TRBV5-4|NA
ASSLTSAGELF
>TRBV25-1|NA
ASRPGTGQGEQF
>TRBV18|NA
ASSPLWTENSPLH
>TRBV7-9|NA
ASSLAGIREKLF
>TRBV27|NA
ASRREGGSYNEQF
>TRBV18|NA
ASSPETGGRQF
>TRBV5-1|NA
ASSFSGGSYEQY
>TRBV11-2|NA
ASSLDPSGNTIY
>TRBV3-1/TRBV3-2|NA
ASSQTPGQDYEQY
>TRBV7-8|NA
ASSLYRGSSGNTIY
>TRBV7-6|few
ASSLGEHGEQY
>TRBV7-2|few
ASSAQTGTGETQY
>TRBV6-5|NA
ASRETGEYT
>TRBV6-5|NA
ASSYSTLANYGYT
>TRBV9|NA
ASSALIGGGANNEQF
>TRBV7-6|once
ASSTPGAGGTSGSYEQF
>TRBV19|NA
ASSIAPSTTGGAGTLH
>TRBV6-2/TRBV6-3|NA
ASSSTAGHNYEQF
>TRBV6-5|NA
ASGFYIATNEKLF
>TRBV4-3|NA
ASSQDRGRGQVAF
>TRBV6-6|NA
ASSHNNEQF
>TRBV19|NA
ASSIGWAAF
>TRBV7-3|NA
ASSLGGAMNTEAF
>TRBV28|NA
ASSSIILGPYQPQH
>TRBV7-9|NA
ASSFSGSAGDEQY
>TRBV3-1/TRBV3-2|NA
ASPTRGTKNIQY
>TRBV11-2|once
ASSLTSGSQETQY
>TRBV28|few
ASSLGLAETNTGELF
>TRBV7-2|NA
ASSLVLRNTGELF
>TRBV4-1|NA
ASSLTQGVNTEAF
>TRBV25-1|NA
ASSEGQGNQPQH
>TRBV13|NA
ASSPGMGAVSNEQF
>TRBV9|NA
ASSVGGMGGQSYNEQF
>TRBV5-1|NA
ASSLQTGNNQPQH
>TRBV6-5|once
ASSYDRTSYNEQF
>TRBV27|NA
ASSLMGRPNYGYT
>TRBV27|NA
ASSLFGTGSPSYGYT
>TRBV15|NA
ATSREPYRGLEQY
>TRBV7-9|NA
ASSSGGTEAF
>TRBV30|NA
AWSVTVSAEAF
>TRBV9|NA
ASSPSGSSTEAF
>TRBV9|once
ASSVARHQGNEQF
>TRBV7-3|NA
ASSLRTGGTGELF
>TRBV13|NA
ASSHGGTGGGYT
>TRBV19|NA
ASRGTIQGMYQPQH
>TRBV19|NA
ASSIGSGTSGYNEQF
>TRBV6-1|NA
ASSEAPGQNNEQF
>TRBV10-1|NA
ASSESRGEQY
>TRBV4-1|NA
ASSLTSGRAYEQY
>TRBV10-3|NA
AIRHPSGRRGTDTQY